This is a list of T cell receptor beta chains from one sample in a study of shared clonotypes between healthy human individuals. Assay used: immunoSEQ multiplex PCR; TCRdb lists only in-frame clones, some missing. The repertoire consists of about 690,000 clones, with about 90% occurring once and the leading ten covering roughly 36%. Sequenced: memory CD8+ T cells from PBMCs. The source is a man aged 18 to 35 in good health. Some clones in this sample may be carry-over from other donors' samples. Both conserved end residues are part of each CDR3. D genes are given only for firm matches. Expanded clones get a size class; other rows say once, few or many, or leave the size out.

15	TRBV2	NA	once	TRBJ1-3	CASSGTANSGNTIYF	TGTGCCAGCAGTGGGACAGCTAACTCTGGAAACACCATATATTTT
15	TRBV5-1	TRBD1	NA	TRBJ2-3	CASSSGQGVTDTQYF	TGCGCCAGCAGCTCGGGACAGGGGGTCACAGATACGCAGTATTTT
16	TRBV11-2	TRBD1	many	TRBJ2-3	CASSLLPGQSTDTQYF	TGTGCCAGCAGCTTACTTCCGGGACAGTCCACAGATACGCAGTATTTT
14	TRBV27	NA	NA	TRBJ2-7	CASSFSVSSYEQYF	TGTGCCAGCAGTTTCTCGGTGAGCTCCTACGAGCAGTACTTC
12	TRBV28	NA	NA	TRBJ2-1	CASSLLVDEQFF	TGTGCCAGCAGTTTATTGGTAGATGAGCAGTTCTTC
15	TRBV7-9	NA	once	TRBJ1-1	CASSSPGGLNTEAFF	TGTGCCAGCAGCTCCCCGGGAGGGCTGAACACTGAAGCTTTCTTT
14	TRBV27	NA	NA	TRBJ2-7	CASSLPGRTYEQYF	TGTGCCAGCAGTCTGCCGGGACGAACCTACGAGCAGTACTTC
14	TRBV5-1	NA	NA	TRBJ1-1	CASSRAGMNTEAFF	TGCGCCAGCAGTCGAGCAGGCATGAACACTGAAGCTTTCTTT
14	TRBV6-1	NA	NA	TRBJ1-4	CASSEYGGREKLFF	TGTGCCAGCAGTGAATATGGGGGGAGGGAAAAACTGTTTTTT
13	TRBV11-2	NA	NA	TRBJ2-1	CASSLVEGDEQFF	TGTGCCAGCAGCTTAGTGGAGGGTGATGAGCAGTTCTTC
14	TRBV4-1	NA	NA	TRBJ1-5	CASSQSGTNQPQHF	TGCGCCAGCAGCCAATCTGGGACAAATCAGCCCCAGCATTTT
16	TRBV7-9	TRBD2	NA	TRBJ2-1	CASKGSGSLAYNEQFF	TGTGCCAGCAAGGGTAGCGGGAGTCTCGCCTACAATGAGCAGTTCTTC
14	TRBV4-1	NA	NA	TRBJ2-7	CASSQGIRNYEQYF	TGCGCCAGCAGCCAAGGGATAAGAAACTACGAGCAGTACTTC
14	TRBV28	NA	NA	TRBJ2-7	CASSLRTEFYEQYF	TGTGCCAGCAGTTTACGGACAGAGTTCTACGAGCAGTACTTC
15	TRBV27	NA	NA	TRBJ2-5	CATSGFGQYQETQYF	TGTGCCACCTCAGGTTTCGGGCAGTACCAAGAGACCCAGTACTTC